This T cell receptor (beta chain) was sequenced in a study of cytomegalovirus exposure and HLA in healthy donors. A multiplex PCR was run with 60 Vbeta primers and 13 Jbeta primers. The table came from immunoSEQ multiplex PCR; TCRdb's copy has only in-frame clones and leaves some out. The sample spans 95,000 to 150,000 clones; the ten largest clones claim about 3.5%. This CDR3 comprises 18 residues. CDR1 is SGDLS and CDR2 is YYNGEE in the germline V gene. Trimming took 4 bases from V and 0 from J, leaving 21 bases between them. Sequenced input: PBMCs. This clonotype was obtained from a young man in good health and CMV-seronegative. V is TRBV9 and J is TRBJ2-3; the D gene is possibly TRBD2 (7 bases). This chain's CDR3 is CASSPRGGGGLSTDTQYF. CDR3 DNA: TGTGCCAGCAGCCCCCGGGGAGGCGGGGGCCTTAGCACAGATACGCAGTATTTT.